The clone carrying this T cell receptor beta chain has more than one count but fewer than ten. This sample was included in a study of blood T cells in healthy people across ages. The CDR3 runs 19 residues. Germline V CDR1 and CDR2: MNHEY, SVGEGT. The J segment lost 13 bases and the V segment lost 2 bases, leaving 17 bases of the junction unmatched. The second PCR ran about 6 to 11 cycles with a sample-barcoded 5' primer and J-beta primers. TCRdb recomputed calls from the 5' RACE reads with MiXCR, one row per CDR3 protein. The sample records about 1.6 million distinct CDR3 sequences, almost 35% being singletons.

The sample was blood. This sequence was found in a woman in her twenties or thirties in good health. This sequence joins TRBV6-2 or TRBV6-3 and TRBJ2-4; the match to TRBD2 covers 16 bases. The CDR3 nucleotides are TGTGCCAGCAGTTACCGTCCCGGGACTAGCGGGAGGGCCGGATTTGAGCAGTACTTC. Translated: CASSYRPGTSGRAGFEQYF.